These T cell receptor beta chains were read from a single sample in a study of blood T cell repertoires in COVID-19. TCRdb's copy holds only in-frame clones and misses some; the assay was immunoSEQ multiplex PCR. The data show 120,000 to 150,000 clones, with approximately 84% seen just once and roughly 3.5% held by the top ten. Input material: PBMCs or T cells enriched from blood (not recorded which). The receptors come from a woman between 50 and 59 years old with acute COVID-19. CDR3s include the opening cysteine and the closing phenylalanine or tryptophan. D genes are given only for firm matches. Clone size, where shown, is once, few, many, or a class for clones that have expanded.

abundance: .
d_gene: TRBD1
v_gene: TRBV3-1/TRBV3-2
j_gene: TRBJ1-5
CDR3nt: TGTGCCAGCAGCCAAGGGATAGGGACAGGCAATCAGCCCCAGCATTTT
CDR3aa: CASSQGIGTGNQPQHF

abundance: .
d_gene: TRBD1
v_gene: TRBV5-8
j_gene: TRBJ2-7
CDR3nt: TGTGCCAGCAGCCCCGGGACAGCCTACGAGCAGTACTTC
CDR3aa: CASSPGTAYEQYF

abundance: .
d_gene: .
v_gene: TRBV11-2
j_gene: TRBJ2-2
CDR3nt: TGTGCCAGCAGCTTAGCCTATAACGGGGAGCTGTTTTTT
CDR3aa: CASSLAYNGELFF

abundance: .
d_gene: TRBD1
v_gene: TRBV30
j_gene: TRBJ2-3
CDR3nt: TGTGCCTGGACTCTCCAACAGGGGGTAGGAGATACGCAGTATTTT
CDR3aa: CAWTLQQGVGDTQYF

abundance: few
d_gene: .
v_gene: TRBV2
j_gene: TRBJ1-3
CDR3nt: TGTGCCAGCACAGGGTCTGGAAACACCATATATTTT
CDR3aa: CASTGSGNTIYF

abundance: .
d_gene: .
v_gene: TRBV3-1/TRBV3-2
j_gene: TRBJ2-7
CDR3nt: TGTGCCAGCAGCTACAAAGGAGGATCCTCCTACGAGCAGTACTTC
CDR3aa: CASSYKGGSSYEQYF

abundance: .
d_gene: .
v_gene: TRBV7-9
j_gene: TRBJ2-7
CDR3nt: TGTGCCAGCAGTCCCTCCTCCAGCTCCTACGAGCAGTACTTC
CDR3aa: CASSPSSSSYEQYF

abundance: .
d_gene: TRBD2
v_gene: TRBV2
j_gene: TRBJ2-3
CDR3nt: TGTGCCAGCAGTGGGACTAGCGGGAGGACAGATACGCAGTATTTT
CDR3aa: CASSGTSGRTDTQYF

abundance: .
d_gene: TRBD1
v_gene: TRBV29-1
j_gene: TRBJ2-5
CDR3nt: TGCAGCGTTGGGTTAGGGGGCAGAGAGACCCAGTACTTC
CDR3aa: CSVGLGGRETQYF

abundance: .
d_gene: TRBD1
v_gene: TRBV3-1/TRBV3-2
j_gene: TRBJ2-5
CDR3nt: TGTGCCAGCAGCCCAAACAGGGGTCAAGAGACCCAGTACTTC
CDR3aa: CASSPNRGQETQYF

abundance: .
d_gene: .
v_gene: TRBV28
j_gene: TRBJ1-2
CDR3nt: TGTGCCAGCAGCCCCGGTGCGGGGGCAAACTATGGCTACACCTTC
CDR3aa: CASSPGAGANYGYTF

abundance: .
d_gene: TRBD1
v_gene: TRBV2
j_gene: TRBJ1-5
CDR3nt: TGTGCCAGCAGTGAATCAGGGGGCTATCAGCCCCAGCATTTT
CDR3aa: CASSESGGYQPQHF

abundance: .
d_gene: TRBD2
v_gene: TRBV19
j_gene: TRBJ2-1
CDR3nt: TGTGCCAGTAGTGGAGTGGAGGCTAGCGGGGACAGCTCCTACAATGAGCAGTTCTTC
CDR3aa: CASSGVEASGDSSYNEQFF

abundance: .
d_gene: .
v_gene: TRBV5-1
j_gene: TRBJ1-1
CDR3nt: TGCGCCAGCAGCTTGTATCGGTCCGCGGGCACTGAAGCTTTCTTT
CDR3aa: CASSLYRSAGTEAFF

abundance: .
d_gene: TRBD1
v_gene: TRBV6-1
j_gene: TRBJ1-5
CDR3nt: TGTGCCAGCAGTGAAACTGACAGGGGGAATCAGCCCCAGCATTTT
CDR3aa: CASSETDRGNQPQHF

abundance: once
d_gene: TRBD1
v_gene: TRBV3-1/TRBV3-2
j_gene: TRBJ1-5
CDR3nt: TGTGCCAGCAGCCAAGGGACAGGGGGAGGCAATCAGCCCCAGCATTTT
CDR3aa: CASSQGTGGGNQPQHF

abundance: .
d_gene: TRBD2
v_gene: TRBV14
j_gene: TRBJ2-1
CDR3nt: TGTGCCAGCAGCTCGAATACAAGACTAGCGGGAGTAAATGAGCAGTTCTTC
CDR3aa: CASSSNTRLAGVNEQFF

abundance: .
d_gene: TRBD1
v_gene: TRBV7-9
j_gene: TRBJ1-2
CDR3nt: TGTGCCAGCAGCAGAAACAGGGGCCTTGAAGGAAACTATGGCTACACCTTC
CDR3aa: CASSRNRGLEGNYGYTF

abundance: .
d_gene: .
v_gene: TRBV19
j_gene: TRBJ2-2
CDR3nt: TGTGCCAGTAGTCTATACTACGGGGAGCTGTTTTTT
CDR3aa: CASSLYYGELFF

abundance: .
d_gene: .
v_gene: TRBV30
j_gene: TRBJ1-2
CDR3nt: TGTGCCTGGAGTACAGGTTTGGTCCTCTCTGGCTACACCTTC
CDR3aa: CAWSTGLVLSGYTF

abundance: .
d_gene: .
v_gene: TRBV6-5
j_gene: TRBJ1-1
CDR3nt: TGTGCCAGCAGTTACTCTGTTACTCCACGGGCGGGAGCTTTCTTT
CDR3aa: CASSYSVTPRAGAFF

abundance: .
d_gene: TRBD2
v_gene: TRBV5-6
j_gene: TRBJ2-7
CDR3nt: TGTGCCAGCAACCGGAGGGGACTAGCCTACGAGCAGTACTTC
CDR3aa: CASNRRGLAYEQYF

abundance: .
d_gene: .
v_gene: TRBV12-3/TRBV12-4
j_gene: TRBJ2-3
CDR3nt: TGTGCCAGCAGGCTATCCACAGATACGCAGTATTTT
CDR3aa: CASRLSTDTQYF

abundance: .
d_gene: .
v_gene: TRBV7-8
j_gene: TRBJ2-1
CDR3nt: TGTGCCAGCAGCGAGCGTCGGGGAAGAGCGGGCAATGAGCAGTTCTTC
CDR3aa: CASSERRGRAGNEQFF

abundance: .
d_gene: .
v_gene: TRBV2
j_gene: TRBJ1-2
CDR3nt: TGTGCCAGCAGTGACGTATCTCGGGTGAGCTACACCTTC
CDR3aa: CASSDVSRVSYTF

abundance: .
d_gene: .
v_gene: TRBV2
j_gene: TRBJ2-4
CDR3nt: TGTGCCAGCAGTGGGACAGAGTTAGACATTCAGTACTTC
CDR3aa: CASSGTELDIQYF

abundance: .
d_gene: TRBD1
v_gene: TRBV3-1/TRBV3-2
j_gene: TRBJ1-2
CDR3nt: TGTGCCAGCAGCCACCTAGACAGGGGAGATGGCTACACCTTC
CDR3aa: CASSHLDRGDGYTF

abundance: .
d_gene: TRBD2
v_gene: TRBV5-1
j_gene: TRBJ2-3
CDR3nt: TGCGCCAGCAGCCTGAGATTGACTAGCGCAGATACGCAGTATTTT
CDR3aa: CASSLRLTSADTQYF

abundance: .
d_gene: TRBD2
v_gene: TRBV7-3
j_gene: TRBJ2-5
CDR3nt: TGTGCCAGCAGCTTGGGACTAGCGGGAGGGCCAAGTGAGACCCAGTACTTC
CDR3aa: CASSLGLAGGPSETQYF

abundance: .
d_gene: .
v_gene: TRBV30
j_gene: TRBJ1-2
CDR3nt: TGTGCCTGGAGTGCTACAGGGTCTGGCTACACCTTC
CDR3aa: CAWSATGSGYTF

abundance: .
d_gene: TRBD1
v_gene: TRBV9
j_gene: TRBJ1-1
CDR3nt: TGTGCCAGCGGGACCGGGGACAGTGAATTT
CDR3aa: CASGTGDSEF

abundance: .
d_gene: TRBD2
v_gene: TRBV29-1
j_gene: TRBJ2-1
CDR3nt: TGCAGCGTCCGAAGGACTAGCGGGAGAGGTTCGAGGGGTGAGCAGTTCTTC
CDR3aa: CSVRRTSGRGSRGEQFF

abundance: .
d_gene: TRBD2
v_gene: TRBV9
j_gene: TRBJ2-1
CDR3nt: TGTGCCAGCAGCGAAACGTCCGGGACTAGCGGATTTAATGAGCAGTTCTTC
CDR3aa: CASSETSGTSGFNEQFF

abundance: .
d_gene: .
v_gene: TRBV7-2
j_gene: TRBJ1-1
CDR3nt: TGTGCCAGCAGCTTCGGGGGGAGGAGGACTGAAGCTTTCTTT
CDR3aa: CASSFGGRRTEAFF

abundance: .
d_gene: .
v_gene: TRBV28
j_gene: TRBJ1-5
CDR3nt: TGTGCCAGCAGTTCCGCCGGGGAGGGTTGGTCCCAGCATTTT
CDR3aa: CASSSAGEGWSQHF

abundance: few
d_gene: TRBD1
v_gene: TRBV5-8
j_gene: TRBJ1-5
CDR3nt: TGTGCCAGCAGCTTACAGGGGGGAAGCAATCAGCCCCAGCATTTT
CDR3aa: CASSLQGGSNQPQHF

abundance: .
d_gene: TRBD1
v_gene: TRBV9
j_gene: TRBJ2-2
CDR3nt: TGTGCCAGCAGGGGACAGGGCACGAACACCGGGGAGCTGTTTTTT
CDR3aa: CASRGQGTNTGELFF

abundance: .
d_gene: TRBD2
v_gene: TRBV30
j_gene: TRBJ2-7
CDR3nt: TGTGCCTGGAGCGGGAGGGGGTACGAGCAGTACTTC
CDR3aa: CAWSGRGYEQYF

abundance: .
d_gene: .
v_gene: TRBV7-8
j_gene: TRBJ1-2
CDR3nt: TGTGCCAGCAGCTCCCGGGACAAAGGGGTATTCTATGGCTACACCTTC
CDR3aa: CASSSRDKGVFYGYTF

abundance: .
d_gene: .
v_gene: TRBV11-2
j_gene: TRBJ2-1
CDR3nt: TGTGCCAGCAGCTTAGATCCGAGAAAGCAGTTCTTC
CDR3aa: CASSLDPRKQFF

abundance: .
d_gene: TRBD1
v_gene: TRBV19
j_gene: TRBJ1-5
CDR3nt: TGTGCCAGTAGTATACAGGGGGATCAGCCCCAGCATTTT
CDR3aa: CASSIQGDQPQHF

abundance: .
d_gene: .
v_gene: TRBV27
j_gene: TRBJ1-5
CDR3nt: TGTGCCAGCAGAAAGACAGACAATCAGCCCCAGCATTTT
CDR3aa: CASRKTDNQPQHF

abundance: .
d_gene: .
v_gene: TRBV5-5
j_gene: TRBJ2-2
CDR3nt: TGTGCCAGCAGCTTGTTGGCCTCCGGGGAGCTGTTTTTT
CDR3aa: CASSLLASGELFF

abundance: .
d_gene: .
v_gene: TRBV12-3/TRBV12-4
j_gene: TRBJ1-1
CDR3nt: TGTGCCAGCAGGATACAGGGAATCGCTGAAGCTTTCTTT
CDR3aa: CASRIQGIAEAFF

abundance: .
d_gene: TRBD2
v_gene: TRBV29-1
j_gene: TRBJ2-7
CDR3nt: TGCAGCGTCCGGACTAGCGGGAGCCCGTGGGCCTACGAGCAGTACTTC
CDR3aa: CSVRTSGSPWAYEQYF

abundance: .
d_gene: TRBD1
v_gene: TRBV13
j_gene: TRBJ2-7
CDR3nt: TGTGCCAGCAGCCGCGGACAGGGACGAACCTACGAGCAGTACTTC
CDR3aa: CASSRGQGRTYEQYF

abundance: .
d_gene: .
v_gene: TRBV6-5
j_gene: TRBJ2-1
CDR3nt: TGTGCCAGCAAGCGAGAACCCCAGGGTCATGAGCAGTTCTTC
CDR3aa: CASKREPQGHEQFF

abundance: few
d_gene: TRBD1
v_gene: TRBV27
j_gene: TRBJ2-1
CDR3nt: TGTGCCAGCAGGGTTGACAGGGGGGGCAATGAGCAGTTCTTC
CDR3aa: CASRVDRGGNEQFF

abundance: .
d_gene: TRBD1
v_gene: TRBV2
j_gene: TRBJ2-3
CDR3nt: TGTGCCAGCAGTGAACTGGGACAGGGGATAGATACGCAGTATTTT
CDR3aa: CASSELGQGIDTQYF

abundance: .
d_gene: .
v_gene: TRBV5-1
j_gene: TRBJ1-6
CDR3nt: TGCGCCAGCAGACTACAGGGTGGAAAACAGGCCCTCCACTTT
CDR3aa: CASRLQGGKQALHF

abundance: .
d_gene: .
v_gene: TRBV9
j_gene: TRBJ1-3
CDR3nt: TGTGCCAGCAGCTCCGGTAAGACAGCTGGAAACACCATATATTTT
CDR3aa: CASSSGKTAGNTIYF

abundance: .
d_gene: TRBD2
v_gene: TRBV7-9
j_gene: TRBJ2-2
CDR3nt: TGTGCCAGCAGCTTAGTAGTGATGGAGGTAGCGGGAGCTACCGGGGAGCTGTTTTTT
CDR3aa: CASSLVVMEVAGATGELFF

abundance: .
d_gene: .
v_gene: TRBV27
j_gene: TRBJ1-1
CDR3nt: TGTGCCAGCAGTTTAGAGTCGAACACTGAAGCTTTCTTT
CDR3aa: CASSLESNTEAFF